This T cell receptor (beta chain) was captured by sequencing in a study of cytomegalovirus exposure and HLA in healthy donors. Study-wide results and caveats: An ancestry cluster, one associated with Asian ancestry, reportedly showed fewer N-insertions than the approximately 670-donor mean in a later analysis. What was likely a sequencing artifact was a cluster of highly shared sequence variants.

The PCR contained 60 Vbeta and 13 Jbeta primers. The protocol was immunoSEQ multiplex PCR, while the TCRdb copy is restricted to in-frame clones and leaves out a portion. This sample has approximately 100,000 clones; 82% occur once, and the top ten carry more than 1.5%. For this clone: Its target is not known.

With 2 bases clipped from V and 5 bases from J, the junction kept 9 bases outside the gene matches. This CDR3 contains 17 residues. Germline CDR1 reads LNHDA; CDR2 reads SQIVND (reference sequence). The source of this sequence is a man in his forties or fifties in good health and CMV-seronegative. The material sequenced was PBMCs. V usage is TRBV19 and J usage is TRBJ1-5, with 10 bases that match TRBD1. DNA for the CDR3: TGTGCCAGTAGTATAAATAAAGGGGACAGGGGCTATCAGCCCCAGCATTTT. This codes for CASSINKGDRGYQPQHF.